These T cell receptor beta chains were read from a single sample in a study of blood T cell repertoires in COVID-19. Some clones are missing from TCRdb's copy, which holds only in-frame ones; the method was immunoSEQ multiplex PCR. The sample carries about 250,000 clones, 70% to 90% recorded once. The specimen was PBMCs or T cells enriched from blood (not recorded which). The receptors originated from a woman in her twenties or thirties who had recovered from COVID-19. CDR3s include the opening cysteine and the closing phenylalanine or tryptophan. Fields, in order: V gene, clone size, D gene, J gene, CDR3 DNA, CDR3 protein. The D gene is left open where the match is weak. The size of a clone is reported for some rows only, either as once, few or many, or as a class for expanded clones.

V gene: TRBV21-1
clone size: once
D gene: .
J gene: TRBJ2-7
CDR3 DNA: TGTGCCAGCAGCAAAGATAGGGACGGGACATTTGAAGGGGAGCAGTACTTC
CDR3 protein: CASSKDRDGTFEGEQYF

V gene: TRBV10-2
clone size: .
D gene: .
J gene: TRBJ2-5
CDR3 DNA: TGCGCCAGCAGTGAGCGACAGGGAGGAAAAGAGACCCAGTACTTC
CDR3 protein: CASSERQGGKETQYF

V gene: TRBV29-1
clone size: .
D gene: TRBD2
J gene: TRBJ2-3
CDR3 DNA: TGCAGCGGAACCACTAGCGGGGGGAGCACAGATACGCAGTATTTT
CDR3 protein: CSGTTSGGSTDTQYF

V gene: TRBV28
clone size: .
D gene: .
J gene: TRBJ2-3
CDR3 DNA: TGTGCCAGCAGTTTCCCCCTTACCGGGACTAGCACAGATACGCAGTATTTT
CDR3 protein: CASSFPLTGTSTDTQYF

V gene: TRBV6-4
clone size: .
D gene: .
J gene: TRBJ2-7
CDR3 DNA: TGTGCCAGCAGAAACCAACAGGACCCGAGCTCCTACGAGCAGTACTTC
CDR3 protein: CASRNQQDPSSYEQYF

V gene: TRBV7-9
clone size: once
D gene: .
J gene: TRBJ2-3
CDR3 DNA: TGTGCCAGCAGCCGTGACAGGAGTAGCACAGATACGCAGTATTTT
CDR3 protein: CASSRDRSSTDTQYF

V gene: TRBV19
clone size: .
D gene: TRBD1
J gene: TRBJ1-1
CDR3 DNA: TGTGCCAGTATGGACAGGTGGAACACTGAAGCTTTCTTT
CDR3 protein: CASMDRWNTEAFF

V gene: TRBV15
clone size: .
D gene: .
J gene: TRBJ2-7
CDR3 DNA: TGTGCCACCAGCAGAGATATCGGTGGGGCAGATCCATGGGAGCAGTACTTC
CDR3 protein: CATSRDIGGADPWEQYF

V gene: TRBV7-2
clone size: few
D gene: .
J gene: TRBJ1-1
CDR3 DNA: TGTGCCGCGGGGACTGAAGCTTTCTTT
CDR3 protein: CAAGTEAFF

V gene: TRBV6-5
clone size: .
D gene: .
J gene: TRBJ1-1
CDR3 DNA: TGTGCCAGCAGTTACGGGGGGTGGGGTACTGAAGCTTTCTTT
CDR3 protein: CASSYGGWGTEAFF

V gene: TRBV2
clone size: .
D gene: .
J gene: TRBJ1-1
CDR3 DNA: TGTGCCAGCAGTGAAGAGGGGATGACTGAAGCTTTCTTT
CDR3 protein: CASSEEGMTEAFF

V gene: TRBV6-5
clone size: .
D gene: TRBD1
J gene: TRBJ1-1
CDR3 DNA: TGTGCCAGCACGCAGGGGGCCGGCACTGAAGCTTTCTTT
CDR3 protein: CASTQGAGTEAFF

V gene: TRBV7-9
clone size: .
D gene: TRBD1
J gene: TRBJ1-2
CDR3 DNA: TGTGCCAGCAGCTTATATTTTAGGGGGCGCAACGGCTATGGCTACACCTTC
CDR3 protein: CASSLYFRGRNGYGYTF

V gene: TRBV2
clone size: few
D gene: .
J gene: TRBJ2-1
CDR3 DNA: TGTGCCAGCAGTTACTACAATGAGCAGTTCTTC
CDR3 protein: CASSYYNEQFF

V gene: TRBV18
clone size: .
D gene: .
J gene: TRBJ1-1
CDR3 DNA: TGTGCCAGCTCACAAAGACAGTTGGGGAACACTGAAGCTTTCTTT
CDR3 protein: CASSQRQLGNTEAFF

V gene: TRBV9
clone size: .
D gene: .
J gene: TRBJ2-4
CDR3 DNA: TGTGCCAGCAGCGTGGCAGGGGCTGCAAACATTCAGTACTTC
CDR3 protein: CASSVAGAANIQYF

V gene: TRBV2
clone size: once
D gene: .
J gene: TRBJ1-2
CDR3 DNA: TGTGCCAGCGGCGAGGATCCGTGGGGACAAAGTTATGGCTACACCTTC
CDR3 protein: CASGEDPWGQSYGYTF

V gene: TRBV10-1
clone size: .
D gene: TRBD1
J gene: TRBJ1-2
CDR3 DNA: TGCGCCAGCAGTGAGGGGACAGATGGCTACACCTTC
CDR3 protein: CASSEGTDGYTF

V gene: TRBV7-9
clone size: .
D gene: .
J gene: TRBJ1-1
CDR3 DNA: TGTGCCAGCAGCTCAGGACTCATGAACACTGAAGCTTTCTTT
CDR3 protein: CASSSGLMNTEAFF

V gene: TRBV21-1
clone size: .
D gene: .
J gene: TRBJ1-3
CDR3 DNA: TGTGCCAGCAGCGTCCCGGTGGGGCGCGGGCAGGGGGCCTGTAGAAACACCATATATTTT
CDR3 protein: CASSVPVGRGQGACRNTIYF

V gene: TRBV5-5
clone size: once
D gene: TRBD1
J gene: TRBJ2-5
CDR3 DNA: TGTGCCAGCAGCTCCGGGACAGGCGAGACCCAGTACTTC
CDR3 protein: CASSSGTGETQYF

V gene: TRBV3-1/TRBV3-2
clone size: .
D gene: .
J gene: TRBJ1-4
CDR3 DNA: TGTGCCAGCAGCCCCAGGGTCTCTCATGGTGAAAAACTGTTTTTT
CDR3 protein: CASSPRVSHGEKLFF

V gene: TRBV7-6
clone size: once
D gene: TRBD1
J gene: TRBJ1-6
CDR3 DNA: TGTGCCAGCAGCCCGGGACAGGGACCCAATTCACCCCTCCACTTT
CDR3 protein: CASSPGQGPNSPLHF

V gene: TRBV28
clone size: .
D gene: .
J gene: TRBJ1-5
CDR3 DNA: TGTGCCAGCAGCGCGAGGGGCAATCAGCCCCAGCATTTT
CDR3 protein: CASSARGNQPQHF

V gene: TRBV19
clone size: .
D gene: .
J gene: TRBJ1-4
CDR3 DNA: TGTGCCAGTAGTATAGGAACAGGGCCGCTTCAGATTCTTAATGAAAAACTGTTTTTT
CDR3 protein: CASSIGTGPLQILNEKLFF

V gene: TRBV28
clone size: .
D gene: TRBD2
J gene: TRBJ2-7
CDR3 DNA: TGTGCCAGCAGTTCCGGGACTACAACCGAGCAGTACTTC
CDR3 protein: CASSSGTTTEQYF

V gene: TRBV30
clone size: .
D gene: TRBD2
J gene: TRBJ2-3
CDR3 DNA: TGTGCCTGGACGATAGTAAGCGGGAGGTCAGATACGCAGTATTTT
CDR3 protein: CAWTIVSGRSDTQYF

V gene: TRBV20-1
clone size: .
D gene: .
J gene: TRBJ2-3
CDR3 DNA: TGCAGTGCTAGTAAGCTGAGGACTAACACAGATACGCAGTATTTT
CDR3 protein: CSASKLRTNTDTQYF

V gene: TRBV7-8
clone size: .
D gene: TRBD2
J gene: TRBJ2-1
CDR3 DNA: TGTGCCAGCAGCTTAGATCCTGGACTAGCGGGACCCTACAATGAGCAGTTCTTC
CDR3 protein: CASSLDPGLAGPYNEQFF